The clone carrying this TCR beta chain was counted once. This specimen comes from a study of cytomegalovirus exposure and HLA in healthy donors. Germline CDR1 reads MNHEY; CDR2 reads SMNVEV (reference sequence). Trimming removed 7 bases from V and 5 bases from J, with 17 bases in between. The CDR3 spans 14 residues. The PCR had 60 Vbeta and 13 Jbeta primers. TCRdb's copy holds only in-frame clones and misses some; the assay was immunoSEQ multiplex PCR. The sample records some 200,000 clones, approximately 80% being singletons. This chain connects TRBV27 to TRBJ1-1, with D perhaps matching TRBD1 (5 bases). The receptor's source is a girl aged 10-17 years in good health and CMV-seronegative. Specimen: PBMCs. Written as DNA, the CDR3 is TGTGCCAGCACTCTAAAGGCAGGGAGGACTGAAGCTTTCTTT. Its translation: CASTLKAGRTEAFF.